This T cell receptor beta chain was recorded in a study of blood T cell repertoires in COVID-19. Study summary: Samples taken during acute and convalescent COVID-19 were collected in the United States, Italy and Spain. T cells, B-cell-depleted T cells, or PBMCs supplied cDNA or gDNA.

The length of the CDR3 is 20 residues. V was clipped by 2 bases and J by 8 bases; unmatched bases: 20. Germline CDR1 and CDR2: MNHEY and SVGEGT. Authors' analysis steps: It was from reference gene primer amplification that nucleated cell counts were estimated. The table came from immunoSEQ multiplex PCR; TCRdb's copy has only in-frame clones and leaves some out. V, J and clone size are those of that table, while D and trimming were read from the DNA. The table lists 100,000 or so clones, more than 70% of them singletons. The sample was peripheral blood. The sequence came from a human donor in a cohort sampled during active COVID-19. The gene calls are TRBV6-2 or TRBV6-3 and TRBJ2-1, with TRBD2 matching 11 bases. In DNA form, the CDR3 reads TGTGCCAGCAGTTACGATTCCGGGACTAGCGGAGTTTTATTTCGGCATGAGCAGTTCTTC. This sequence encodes CASSYDSGTSGVLFRHEQFF.